This T cell receptor (beta chain) was recorded in a study of shared clonotypes between healthy human individuals. Study as a whole: Donors had three CD4 naive, three CD4 memory, two CD8 naive and one CD8 memory plate apiece.

This clone was recorded only once. Its specificity is not known. Study conclusions and caveats: Generation probabilities of non-shared clonotypes were lower (relative to those shared by all four donors). Across several donors, naive CD4 shared about 5%, naive CD8 more than 3%, memory CD4 roughly 2.2%, memory CD8 more than 0.35%.

CDR3 size: 13 residues. Germline CDR1 reads LGHNA; CDR2 reads YNFKEQ. Trimming cost V 2 bases and J 11 bases, with 15 bases left between them. Generated by immunoSEQ multiplex PCR, the TCRdb table keeps only in-frame clones and is missing some. Of some 500,000 clones in the sample, 90% to 96% were seen once. The chain recombines TRBV4-2 with TRBJ2-5; D may be TRBD2 (6 bases). Sequencing input: naive CD4+ T cells sorted from blood. Indicated subset: CD45RA+ positively selected. This TCR derives from a woman aged 25 to 39 in good health. CDR3: CASSQSFTGGQYF. The CDR3, as DNA: TGTGCCAGCAGCCAATCGTTTACCGGAGGGCAGTACTTC.